The 17 T cell receptor beta chains below all came from one sample that was sequenced in a study of spatial heterogeneity in lung cancer. TCRdb used MiXCR to reprocess the 5' RACE reads, holding one entry per CDR3 protein. The top ten hold 29% of the sample, which has about 23,000 distinct CDR3 sequences, approximately 3% seen once. The time point: sample taken at primary tumor resection. Tumor, nontumor lung or frozen PBMC supplied whole RNA that was sequenced unsorted. Sample: PBMCs, taken at surgery. The receptors originated from a female donor with early-stage non-small cell lung cancer.

Many counts were recorded for this clonotype. This chain uses TRBV20-1 with TRBJ1-5; 7 positions match TRBD1. This CDR3 has 12 amino acids. V shed 5 bases and J 7 bases; nucleotides not matched to a gene: 5. The germline gives CDR1 DFQATT, CDR2 SNEGSKA (reference sequence). Written as DNA, the CDR3 is TGCAGTGCTTCCACAGGGGACCAGCCCCAGCATTTT. Translating it yields CSASTGDQPQHF.

This clonotype was seen ten or more times. The V call is TRBV20-1, the J call TRBJ2-3; 12 bases are shared with TRBD1. Germline lookup yields CDR1 DFQATT and CDR2 SNEGSKA (reference sequence). Germline trimming cut 7 bases from V and 4 bases from J; bases unmatched to any gene: 9. This CDR3 has 15 amino acids. Written as DNA, the CDR3 is TGCAGTGGTATACCCGGGACAGGGGGCTCAGATACGCAGTATTTT. Translated: CSGIPGTGGSDTQYF.

This clonotype has at least ten counts. The genes are TRBV9 and TRBJ1-1, with D maybe TRBD1 (6 bases). Germline V gives CDR1 SGDLS, CDR2 YYNGEE. The CDR3 spans 16 residues. V was cut by 3 bases and J by 5 bases, with 20 bases left in between. Here the CDR3 DNA reads TGTGCCAGCAGCGGCGCCGGTAGAGAGACAGGAACTGAAGCTTTCTTT. This codes for CASSGAGRETGTEAFF.

This clonotype was observed a handful of times. The chain carries TRBV6-1 and TRBJ2-7, with D possibly TRBD1 on 6 matching bases. The CDR3 has 16 residues. Germline assignment: CDR1 MNHNS and CDR2 SASEGT. V dropped 2 bases and J dropped 1 base, with 15 bases sitting between them. This chain's CDR3 is CASSEYLGGGSYEQYF. CDR3 sequence (DNA): TGTGCCAGCAGTGAATATTTAGGGGGTGGGTCCTACGAGCAGTACTTC.

Ten or more counts support this clonotype. The chain carries TRBV7-2 and TRBJ1-5; 9 bases are a match to TRBD1. Losses at the gene ends were 4 bases for V and 5 bases for J; bases not matched to a gene: 0. The CDR3 spans 13 residues. Germline CDR1 and CDR2: SGHTA and FQGNSA. CDR3 sequence: CASSWTGDQPQHF. In DNA, the CDR3 is TGTGCCAGCAGCTGGACAGGGGATCAGCCCCAGCATTTT.

At least ten counts were recorded for this clonotype. V usage is TRBV28 and J usage is TRBJ2-1; 9 nucleotides match TRBD2. V lost 4 bases to trimming and J lost 5 bases; unmatched junction nucleotides: 9. The germline gives CDR1 MDHEN, CDR2 SYDVKM. This CDR3 is 16 amino acids long. The CDR3: CASSSRGGRVHNEQFF. Written as DNA, the CDR3 is TGTGCCAGCAGTTCCCGAGGCGGGAGGGTCCACAATGAGCAGTTCTTC.

This clonotype was seen more than once but under ten times. This chain links TRBV6-1 with TRBJ2-7; possible D gene TRBD2, 6 bases. The CDR3 length is 15 residues. In germline, CDR1 is MNHNS, CDR2 SASEGT. With 5 bases removed from V and 4 bases from J, the gap between germline ends came to 18 bases. The CDR3 coding sequence is TGTGCCAGCAGTCCGCCGACTCGGGAGTTATACGAGCAGTACTTC. It specifies CASSPPTRELYEQYF.

This clonotype was picked up many times. CDR3 nucleotide sequence: TGCGCCAGCAGTGGGCCTAAAGCAGATACGCAGTATTTT. It specifies CASSGPKADTQYF. The chain couples TRBV10-1 to TRBJ2-3; the D is unclear. The CDR3 is 13 amino acids. Trimming pared 4 bases from V and 4 bases from J, leaving 9 bases between. Germline V gives CDR1 WNHNN, CDR2 SYGVQD (reference sequence).

This clonotype is medium-sized in the sample. The chain is built from TRBV3-1 and TRBJ2-7; 11 bases agree with TRBD2. Losses at the gene ends were 0 bases for V and 11 bases for J; bases not matched to a gene: 6. Germline assignment: CDR1 LGHDT and CDR2 YNNKEL (reference sequence). The length of the CDR3 is 14 residues. The CDR3 coding sequence is TGTGCCAGCAGCCAAGATACTAGCGGGAGCCGGAAGTACTTC. This gives the protein CASSQDTSGSRKYF.

The rearrangement uses TRBV28 and TRBJ1-2; D remains unclear. V dropped 8 bases and J dropped 3 bases, with 7 bases sitting between them. The length of the CDR3 is 11 residues. The germline V gene encodes CDR1 MDHEN and CDR2 SYDVKM. CDR3 sequence reads: CASLGYYGYTF. The CDR3 DNA sequence: TGTGCCAGCCTCGGTTACTATGGCTACACCTTC.

A note on this clonotype: A much larger clone is a single base away; this may be a read error. J is TRBJ2-5 and V is TRBV18, with 9 positions matching TRBD1. Germline CDR1 and CDR2: KGHSH and LQKENI. CDR3 size: 15 residues. Trimming removed 3 bases from V and 5 bases from J; junction bases left unmatched: 7. The CDR3 loop reads CASSPPQGAQETQYF. CDR3 nucleotides: TGTGCCAGCTCACCTCCACAGGGGGCGCAGGAGACCCAGTACTTC.

This clonotype has ten or more counts. V gene TRBV27 combines with J gene TRBJ2-2; 7 nucleotides match TRBD1. The V segment lost 2 bases and the J segment 4 bases; nucleotides outside the gene matches: 4. Germline CDR1 reads MNHEY; CDR2 reads SMNVEV (reference sequence). The CDR3 is made up of 15 amino acids. The CDR3 DNA reads TGTGCCAGCAGTTTACTGACAGGGCGCACCGGGGAGCTGTTTTTT. As protein: CASSLLTGRTGELFF.

This clonotype was detected ten times or more. The rearrangement uses TRBV4-1 and TRBJ2-7, with D perhaps being TRBD1 or TRBD2 (5 bases each). V was cut by 3 bases and J by 2 bases, with 14 bases left in between. Germline V gene data show CDR1 as MGHRA and CDR2 as YSYEKL. The CDR3 covers 15 residues. This CDR3 reads CASSQVRDPTYEQYF. For the CDR3, the DNA is TGCGCCAGCAGCCAGGTACGGGACCCGACCTACGAGCAGTACTTC.

This clonotype was found many times. The chain uses TRBV12-3 or TRBV12-4 and TRBJ1-1; the match to TRBD1 covers 9 bases. Trimming took 6 bases from V and 5 from J; bases not matched to a gene: 13. The length of the CDR3 is 16 residues. CDR3 amino acids: CASSPDRGKIWTEAFF. CDR3 DNA sequence: TGTGCCAGCAGCCCAGACAGGGGGAAAATATGGACTGAAGCTTTCTTT.

On this clonotype: A much larger clone is a single base away; this may be a read error. The chain couples TRBV7-9 to TRBJ1-4; no definite D call. The CDR3 length is 16 residues. In germline, CDR1 is SEHNR, CDR2 FQNEAQ (reference sequence). CDR3 protein: CVSSQESGMANEKLFF. The CDR3 DNA is TGTGTCAGCAGCCAAGAATCGGGTATGGCTAATGAAAAACTGTTTTTT. Based on the CDR3 plus reference TRBV7-9 and TRBJ1-4, the full variable domain is DTGVSQNPRHKITKRGQNVTFRCDPISEHNRLYWYRQTLGQGPEFLTYFQNEAQLEKSRLLSDRFSAERPKGSFSTLEIQRTEQGDSAMYLCVSSQESGMANEKLFFGSGTQLSVL.

This clonotype was recorded a few times. V usage is TRBV6-5 and J usage is TRBJ1-2, with a tentative D call TRBD1 (5 bases). Germline V gene data show CDR1 as MNHEY and CDR2 as SVGAGI. CDR3 size: 14 residues. V was pared by 0 bases and J by 0 bases, with 5 bases between. CDR3 nucleotide sequence: TGTGCCAGCAGTTACTCGACAGCTAACTATGGCTACACCTTC. It specifies CASSYSTANYGYTF.

Many counts were recorded for this clonotype. J is TRBJ2-7 and V is TRBV7-2; 10 positions agree with TRBD2. The trim removed 5 bases at V and 7 bases at J, leaving 11 bases unmatched. CDR3 size: 15 residues. Per the germline V gene, CDR1 is SGHTA and CDR2 is FQGNSA. The CDR3 coding sequence is TGTGCCAGCAGCCGCAGGACTAGCGGCAGTCGTGAGCAGTACTTC. Translation: CASSRRTSGSREQYF.